These 22 T cell receptor beta chains were all obtained from the same sample, sequenced in a study of a mutant IDH1 vaccine in newly diagnosed glioma. Clones were sequenced by immunoSEQ multiplex PCR, and TCRdb holds only the in-frame ones, with some missing. The sample consists of about 94,000 clones, roughly 90% of them appearing once. No antigens are known for them. Stated time point: week 47, end of study. Doses comprised 300 ug of mutant IDH1 20-mer peptide each, plus topical imiquimod. The specimen was PBMCs, collected from a glioma patient whose treatment included an IDH1 peptide vaccine. Every receptor here comes from a woman between 50 and 59 years old with glioma.

The chain is built from TRBV11-2 and TRBJ2-7; D tentatively fits TRBD1 or TRBD2 (5 bases each). This CDR3 is built from 15 residues. Looked up from germline, CDR1 is SGHAT and CDR2 is FQNNGV. Between the trimmed V and J ends, which lost 3 bases and 2 bases, there was a span of 14 bases. CDR3 coding DNA: TGTGCCAGCAGCTTTAACACCGGGGCTACCTACGAGCAGTACTTC. Translated, it gives CASSFNTGATYEQYF.

The V gene is TRBV18, the J gene TRBJ1-5; possibly TRBD1 for D (5 bases). V was trimmed by 3 bases and J by 0 bases, leaving 9 bases between them. This CDR3 is 15 amino acids long. Per germline, CDR1 KGHSH and CDR2 LQKENI. The CDR3 is CASSPRGDSNQPQHF. CDR3 in DNA: TGTGCCAGCTCACCCCGGGGGGATAGCAATCAGCCCCAGCATTTT.

The chain is built from TRBV28 and TRBJ1-2; D perhaps matches TRBD1 (6 bases). Trimming stripped 5 bases from V and 4 bases from J, with 14 bases between. CDR1 is MDHEN, CDR2 SYDVKM, per germline. The CDR3 sequence is 14 residues long. The CDR3 sequence is CASSAPGGGYGYTF. CDR3 nucleotides: TGTGCCAGCAGTGCCCCGGGGGGCGGCTATGGCTACACCTTC.

Points on this clone: A junction end diverges from the germline sequence, so it may reflect a read error. The chain recombines TRBV7-7 with TRBJ2-1; perhaps TRBD2 as D (5 bases). CDR1 is SSHAT, CDR2 FNYEAQ, per germline (reference sequence). The CDR3 has 14 amino acids. Here the CDR3 DNA reads TGTGCTAGCAGCTTGGGGAGCTCCTACAATGAGCAGTTCTTC. This gives the protein CASSLGSSYNEQFF.

The CDR3: CASSSVHRGDQPQHF. The CDR3, as DNA: TGTGCCAGCAGTTCCGTTCACAGGGGCGATCAGCCCCAGCATTTT. The rearrangement links TRBV28 to TRBJ1-5; 7 bases align to TRBD1. V dropped 4 bases and J dropped 5; count of bases not matched to a gene: 8. CDR1 and CDR2 from the germline V gene are MDHEN and SYDVKM. CDR3 size: 15 residues.

The rearrangement links TRBV7-9 to TRBJ1-1; possible D gene TRBD1, 6 bases. The germline V gene encodes CDR1 SEHNR and CDR2 FQNEAQ (reference sequence). The germline V and J ends were trimmed by 5 bases and 0 bases, with 16 bases remaining between them. The CDR3 has 16 amino acids. CDR3 region: CASSRPLTGLNTEAFF. CDR3 DNA sequence: TGTGCCAGCAGCCGCCCACTGACAGGTCTGAACACTGAAGCTTTCTTT.

This chain joins TRBV15 and TRBJ1-2, with TRBD1 as a possible D gene (5 bases). The germline gives CDR1 LNHNV, CDR2 YYDKDF (reference sequence). The CDR3 length is 15 residues. The V and J ends lost 5 bases and 3 bases respectively, with 16 bases between them. CDR3 protein: CATSPEIGRDYGYTF. The CDR3 DNA is TGTGCCACCAGCCCAGAGATAGGCAGGGACTATGGCTACACCTTC. Based on the CDR3 plus reference TRBV15 and TRBJ1-2, the full variable domain is DAMVIQNPRYQVTQFGKPVTLSCSQTLNHNVMYWYQQKSSQAPKLLFHYYDKDFNNEADTPDNFQSRRPNTSFCFLDIRSPGLGDTAMYLCATSPEIGRDYGYTFGSGTRLTVV.

The chain recombines TRBV6-5 with TRBJ1-4, with TRBD1 matching over 7 bases. The CDR3 has 15 residues. Germline V CDR1 and CDR2: MNHEY, SVGAGI. Unmatched junction bases numbered 8, after V lost 4 bases and J lost 6 bases. The CDR3 sequence: CASSSETGSHEKLFF. The DNA for the CDR3 is TGTGCCAGCAGTTCCGAGACAGGGAGCCATGAAAAACTGTTTTTT.

In the case of this clone: This sample also contains other DNA sequences that code for the same CDR3. The rearrangement links TRBV6-6 to TRBJ2-7; D unresolved. V was clipped by 5 bases and J by 4 bases, with 9 bases between them. The V gene's germline CDR1 is MNHNY and CDR2 SVGAGI (reference sequence). This CDR3 spans 12 amino acids. The CDR3 nucleotides read TGTGCCAGCAGTCCAGCCTCGTACGAGCAGTACTTC. It specifies CASSPASYEQYF.

V is TRBV13 and J is TRBJ2-1; 8 bases match TRBD2. Looked up from germline, CDR1 is PRHDT and CDR2 is FYEKMQ (reference sequence). Unmatched junction bases numbered 3, after V lost 2 bases and J lost 3 bases. The CDR3 loop spans 15 amino acids. Here the CDR3 reads CASSLTAGVYNEQFF. The CDR3 DNA sequence: TGTGCCAGCAGCTTAACAGCGGGAGTCTACAATGAGCAGTTCTTC.

V and J are TRBV10-1 and TRBJ2-2; TRBD2 agrees at 7 bases. Germline values: CDR1 WNHNN, CDR2 SYGVQD (reference sequence). This CDR3 is built from 14 residues. V gave up 2 bases and J gave up 8 bases; unmatched junction bases: 5. CDR3 amino acids: CASSERPAGGELFF. In DNA, the CDR3 is TGCGCCAGCAGTGAGCGTCCAGCGGGAGGGGAGCTGTTTTTT.

J is TRBJ2-3 and V is TRBV6-4, with D tentatively TRBD1 (6 bases). V was pared by 5 bases and J by 2 bases, with 8 bases between. CDR3 length equals 13 residues. Germline V gene sequence: CDR1 MRHNA, CDR2 SNTAGT. The CDR3 DNA is TGTGCCAGCAGTCGGGACACCACAGATACGCAGTATTTT. Translating it yields CASSRDTTDTQYF.

This clone was recorded once. The chain employs TRBV10-1 and TRBJ1-6; 7 bases line up with TRBD1. Germline trimming cut 8 bases from V and 9 bases from J; bases unmatched to any gene: 4. Per the germline V gene, CDR1 is WNHNN and CDR2 is SYGVQD (reference sequence). The CDR3 is 12 residues long. As DNA, the CDR3 is TGCGCCAGCCGGGACAGCATTTCACCCCTCCACTTT. Protein product: CASRDSISPLHF.

The chain has TRBV7-9 and TRBJ1-4, with 7 positions matching TRBD1. Germline V gives CDR1 SEHNR, CDR2 FQNEAQ (reference sequence). CDR3 length equals 15 residues. V lost 5 bases to trimming and J lost 7 bases; unmatched junction nucleotides: 10. The CDR3 DNA reads as TGTGCCAGCAGCCTCAATCCTACAGGGGCTGAAAAACTGTTTTTT. Translating gives CASSLNPTGAEKLFF.

The chain recombines TRBV5-1 with TRBJ2-7, with 7 bases identical to TRBD2. Per germline, CDR1 SGHRS and CDR2 YFSETQ. Germline trimming cut 4 bases from V and 6 bases from J; bases unmatched to any gene: 4. The CDR3 is made up of 12 amino acids. The CDR3 spells CASSPGRGEQYF. CDR3 DNA: TGCGCCAGCAGCCCGGGGAGGGGCGAGCAGTACTTC. Full variable domain (remainder filled in from reference TRBV5-1 and TRBJ2-7): KAGVTQTPRYLIKTRGQQVTLSCSPISGHRSVSWYQQTPGQGLQFLFEYFSETQRNKGNFPGRFSGRQFSNSRSEMNVSTLELGDSALYLCASSPGRGEQYFGPGTRLTVT.

The rearrangement joins TRBV19 to TRBJ2-5; possibly TRBD1 or TRBD2 for D (5 bases each). The germline V gene has CDR1 LNHDA and CDR2 SQIVND (reference sequence). CDR3 length equals 15 residues. V was trimmed by 0 bases and J by 3 bases, leaving 11 bases between them. The CDR3 spells CASSIDLWGKETQYF. CDR3 sequence (DNA): TGTGCCAGTAGTATAGATCTATGGGGGAAAGAGACCCAGTACTTC.

The chain has TRBV11-2 and TRBJ2-1, with TRBD2 as a possible D gene (6 bases). Germline CDR1 reads SGHAT; CDR2 reads FQNNGV. The CDR3 is 14 amino acids. The V end was cut by 5 bases, the J end by 7 bases, with 15 bases between. DNA of the CDR3: TGTGCCAGCAGCCGAGTGGGCGGGATAAATGAGCAGTTCTTC. Its protein is CASSRVGGINEQFF.

The chain employs TRBV6-5 and TRBJ2-1; D remains unclear. The CDR3 length is 15 residues. Germline V gene sequence: CDR1 MNHEY, CDR2 SVGAGI. Between the trimmed V and J ends, which lost 2 bases and 0 bases, there was a span of 8 bases. The CDR3 here is CASSYSFSSYNEQFF. Written as DNA, the CDR3 is TGTGCCAGCAGTTACAGTTTTAGCTCCTACAATGAGCAGTTCTTC.

The rearrangement uses TRBV28 and TRBJ1-5, with 9 positions matching TRBD1. With V trimmed by 6 bases and J by 1 base, 10 bases remained unmatched. The CDR3 length is 17 residues. Germline loops: CDR1 MDHEN, CDR2 SYDVKM. Here the CDR3 reads CASREIGTGSSNQPQHF. The DNA for the CDR3 is TGTGCCAGCAGGGAGATAGGGACAGGGTCGAGCAATCAGCCCCAGCATTTT.

The chain combines TRBV29-1 with TRBJ1-1, with 8 positions matching TRBD1. CDR1 is SQVTM and CDR2 is ANQGSEA in the germline V gene. V shed 6 bases and J 1 base; nucleotides not matched to a gene: 13. This CDR3 region has 16 residues. The DNA of the CDR3 is TGCAGCGTCCAACGACAGACAGGGGCGAGGAACACTGAAGCTTTCTTT. This gives the protein CSVQRQTGARNTEAFF.

The V gene is TRBV28, the J gene TRBJ1-2; D uncertain. CDR1 and CDR2 (germline): MDHEN, SYDVKM. The CDR3 has 13 amino acids. Trimming stripped 2 bases from V and 11 bases from J, with 15 bases between. This chain's CDR3 is CASSLRDSNGYTF. CDR3 DNA: TGTGCCAGCAGTTTAAGGGATTCGAACGGGTACACCTTC.

This clone was seen just once. The chain couples TRBV30 to TRBJ1-4; the match to TRBD1 covers 8 bases. The CDR3 totals 14 residues. The germline V gene has CDR1 GTSNPN and CDR2 SVGIG (reference sequence). Unmatched junction bases numbered 9, after V lost 2 bases and J lost 10 bases. CDR3 in DNA: TGTGCCTGGAGTTATTGGGACAGGCCGGGAAAACTGTTTTTT. Translated, it gives CAWSYWDRPGKLFF.